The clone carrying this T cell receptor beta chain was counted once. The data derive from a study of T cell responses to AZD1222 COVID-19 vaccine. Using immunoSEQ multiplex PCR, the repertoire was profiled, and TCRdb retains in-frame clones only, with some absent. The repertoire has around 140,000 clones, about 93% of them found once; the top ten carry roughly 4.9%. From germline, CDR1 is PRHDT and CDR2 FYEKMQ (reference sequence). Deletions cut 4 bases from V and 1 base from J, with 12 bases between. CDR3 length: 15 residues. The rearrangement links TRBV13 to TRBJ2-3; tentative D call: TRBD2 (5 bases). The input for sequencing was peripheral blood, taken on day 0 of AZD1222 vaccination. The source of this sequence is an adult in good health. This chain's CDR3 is CASSSYSEGTDTQYF. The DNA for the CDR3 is TGTGCCAGCAGCTCCTATAGCGAGGGCACAGATACGCAGTATTTT.